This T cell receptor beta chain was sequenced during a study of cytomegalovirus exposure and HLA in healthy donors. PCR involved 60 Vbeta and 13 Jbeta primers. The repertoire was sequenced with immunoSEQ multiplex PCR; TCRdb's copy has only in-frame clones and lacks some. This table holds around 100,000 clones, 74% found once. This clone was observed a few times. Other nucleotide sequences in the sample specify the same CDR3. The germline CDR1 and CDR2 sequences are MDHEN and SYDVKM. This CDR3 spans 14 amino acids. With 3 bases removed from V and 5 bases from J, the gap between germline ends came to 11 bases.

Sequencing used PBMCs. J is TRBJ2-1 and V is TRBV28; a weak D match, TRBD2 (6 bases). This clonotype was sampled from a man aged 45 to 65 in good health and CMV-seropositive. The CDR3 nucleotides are TGTGCCAGCAGTTTGTCCGGGGGAGACAATGAGCAGTTCTTC. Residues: CASSLSGGDNEQFF.